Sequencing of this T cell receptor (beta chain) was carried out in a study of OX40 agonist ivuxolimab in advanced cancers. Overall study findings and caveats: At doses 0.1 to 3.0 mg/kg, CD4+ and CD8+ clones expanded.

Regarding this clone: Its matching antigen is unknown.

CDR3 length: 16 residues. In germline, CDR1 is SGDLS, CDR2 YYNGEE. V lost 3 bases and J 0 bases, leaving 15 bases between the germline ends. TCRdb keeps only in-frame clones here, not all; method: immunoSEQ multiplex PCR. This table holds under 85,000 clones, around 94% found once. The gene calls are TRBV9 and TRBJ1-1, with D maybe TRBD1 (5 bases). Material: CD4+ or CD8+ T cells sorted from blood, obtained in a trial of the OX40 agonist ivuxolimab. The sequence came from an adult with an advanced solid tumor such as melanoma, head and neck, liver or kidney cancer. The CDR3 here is CASSAHGVGVNTEAFF. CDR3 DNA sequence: TGTGCCAGCAGCGCCCATGGGGTGGGGGTGAACACTGAAGCTTTCTTT.